The rows below give T cell receptor beta chains drawn from one sample of a study of T cells after yellow fever vaccination. TCRdb processed the 5' RACE reads anew with MiXCR; each CDR3 protein has one entry. The table lists some 250,000 distinct CDR3 sequences, about 3.7% of them singletons, with about 20% in the top ten. The material was PBMCs, obtained 15 days after the yellow fever booster vaccination. The receptor source for this set is a man aged 18 to 35 who received the YFV17D yellow fever vaccine. Each CDR3 is given with its conserved first and last residue. A D gene is named only where the DNA matches it firmly. Clone size is given for some rows only: seen once, a few or many times, or a class if the clone is expanded.

J: TRBJ2-2
size: many
D: NA
V: TRBV9
CDR3: CASSDEGTNTGELFF

J: TRBJ2-2
size: many
D: NA
V: TRBV29-1
CDR3: CSVELAANTGELFF

J: TRBJ1-6
size: many
D: NA
V: TRBV6-1
CDR3: CASSEGQADNSPLHF

J: TRBJ1-6
size: few
D: NA
V: TRBV5-4
CDR3: CASSGDMASPLHF

J: TRBJ2-5
size: many
D: NA
V: TRBV5-1
CDR3: CASSWQGSGMETQYF

J: TRBJ2-7
size: many
D: NA
V: TRBV18
CDR3: CASSLGQSTSYEQYF

J: TRBJ2-1
size: many
D: NA
V: TRBV5-5
CDR3: CASSSSDRSYNEQFF

J: TRBJ2-2
size: many
D: NA
V: TRBV6-2/TRBV6-3
CDR3: CASTTGNENTGELFF

J: TRBJ1-2
size: many
D: NA
V: TRBV4-2
CDR3: CASSQRLGNYGYTF

J: TRBJ2-3
size: many
D: TRBD2
V: TRBV5-4
CDR3: CASSFGGASTDTQYF

J: TRBJ1-1
size: many
D: NA
V: TRBV28
CDR3: CASSLSLFENTEAFF

J: TRBJ2-3
size: many
D: NA
V: TRBV4-3
CDR3: CASSQELLWGDTQYF

J: TRBJ2-7
size: many
D: TRBD2
V: TRBV10-3
CDR3: CAISESGSGVKRSYEQYF

J: TRBJ2-3
size: many
D: NA
V: TRBV29-1
CDR3: CSVEFGLSTDTQYF

J: TRBJ2-2
size: many
D: TRBD1
V: TRBV5-1
CDR3: CASSLMGQGTGELFF

J: TRBJ1-5
size: many
D: NA
V: TRBV4-3
CDR3: CASSQREDIF

J: TRBJ2-2
size: many
D: NA
V: TRBV7-8
CDR3: CASSLQGVGELFF

J: TRBJ2-3
size: many
D: NA
V: TRBV7-2
CDR3: CASSLATGGDTQYF

J: TRBJ1-4
size: many
D: TRBD1
V: TRBV7-9
CDR3: CASSGQGGEKLFF

J: TRBJ1-6
size: many
D: NA
V: TRBV5-1
CDR3: CASSLGPAYNSPLHF

J: TRBJ1-2
size: many
D: NA
V: TRBV12-3/TRBV12-4
CDR3: CASSTSGINGYTF

J: TRBJ2-5
size: many
D: NA
V: TRBV7-3
CDR3: CASSPDYVETQYF

J: TRBJ1-1
size: many
D: NA
V: TRBV5-8
CDR3: CASSLAGQAHTEAFF

J: TRBJ2-3
size: few
D: TRBD2
V: TRBV20-1
CDR3: CSASVLAGGQRDTQYF

J: TRBJ2-5
size: NA
D: NA
V: TRBV5-4
CDR3: CASSFQGTLETQYF

J: TRBJ1-1
size: many
D: NA
V: TRBV5-1
CDR3: CASHSVGGARTEAFF

J: TRBJ1-2
size: many
D: NA
V: TRBV4-1
CDR3: CASSQDGRGQNYGYTF

J: TRBJ1-3
size: many
D: NA
V: TRBV10-3
CDR3: CAISESHPSSGNTIYF

J: TRBJ2-5
size: many
D: NA
V: TRBV29-1
CDR3: CSVRPVLGDRTQYF

J: TRBJ2-3
size: many
D: NA
V: TRBV20-1
CDR3: CSAGQGGTDTQYF

J: TRBJ2-1
size: medium-sized
D: NA
V: TRBV20-1
CDR3: CSARDLTTSYNEQFF

J: TRBJ1-1
size: many
D: NA
V: TRBV12-3/TRBV12-4
CDR3: CASSPLGHTEAFF

J: TRBJ1-4
size: many
D: NA
V: TRBV5-1
CDR3: CASSLDVAGGMIEKLFF

J: TRBJ2-2
size: many
D: NA
V: TRBV10-2
CDR3: CASSEGGELFF

J: TRBJ2-7
size: many
D: NA
V: TRBV6-2/TRBV6-3
CDR3: CASSTRIQQYF

J: TRBJ2-5
size: many
D: TRBD1
V: TRBV7-3
CDR3: CASSPTGVQETQYF

J: TRBJ2-2
size: many
D: TRBD2
V: TRBV6-5
CDR3: CASSWGLAWAGELFF

J: TRBJ1-5
size: many
D: NA
V: TRBV6-2/TRBV6-3
CDR3: CASSGFLGNQPQHF

J: TRBJ1-1
size: many
D: NA
V: TRBV7-2
CDR3: CASSLAPALNTEAFF

J: TRBJ1-5
size: few
D: TRBD1
V: TRBV10-3
CDR3: CAIGDRDQPQHF

J: TRBJ2-5
size: many
D: TRBD1
V: TRBV7-2
CDR3: CASSLVGTGEYF

J: TRBJ2-1
size: NA
D: TRBD1
V: TRBV27
CDR3: CATGQGPINEQFF

J: TRBJ2-2
size: many
D: NA
V: TRBV20-1
CDR3: CSARDLWENTGELFF

J: TRBJ2-2
size: many
D: TRBD1
V: TRBV12-3/TRBV12-4
CDR3: CASSNRDREVGELFF

J: TRBJ2-3
size: many
D: NA
V: TRBV24-1
CDR3: CATSDLGEADTQYF

J: TRBJ2-5
size: many
D: NA
V: TRBV20-1
CDR3: CSARDRVQETQYF

J: TRBJ1-2
size: many
D: NA
V: TRBV9
CDR3: CASSVAQGQFDGYTF

J: TRBJ1-4
size: many
D: NA
V: TRBV11-2
CDR3: CASSGGGPTNEKLFF

J: TRBJ1-4
size: few
D: NA
V: TRBV5-1
CDR3: CASSFGRGPTNEKLFF

J: TRBJ1-1
size: many
D: TRBD1
V: TRBV5-1
CDR3: CASSSFGDRVNTEAFF

J: TRBJ1-6
size: NA
D: TRBD1
V: TRBV6-5
CDR3: CASSRALGQAGGISPLHF

J: TRBJ1-5
size: many
D: NA
V: TRBV20-1
CDR3: CSARGVGGYQPQHF

J: TRBJ2-2
size: many
D: NA
V: TRBV7-9
CDR3: CASSSAGTKKAGELFF